This T cell receptor beta chain was captured in a study of regulatory T cells in long-lasting Graves disease. This clonotype was seen repeatedly, ten times or more. Indicated time point: newly diagnosed GD, antithyroid drugs for less than 3 months. PBMC-derived RNA was used for the TCR library. CDR1 and CDR2 from the germline V gene are SGHRS and YFSETQ. Trimming stripped 5 bases from V and 2 bases from J, with 11 bases between. The length of the CDR3 is 13 residues. The authors built TCR beta libraries using iRepertoire HTBI primers and Arm-PCR of CDR3 regions. TCRdb passed the multiplex PCR reads through MiXCR, listing each CDR3 protein once. The table includes over 500,000 distinct CDR3 sequences, more than 15% detected once. The same data also went into a second study, on T cells in Graves' hyperthyroidism and ophthalmopathy. This second study notes: The study used the HTBI primer set for a first-round RT-PCR of the TCR CDR3. Model output signaled ophthalmopathy a median approximately six months ahead of onset.

The receptor comes from a man aged 18 to 29 with Graves disease. The sample in question was peripheral blood mononuclear cells (PBMCs), obtained at new diagnosis, from a patient treated with antithyroid drugs. The genes are TRBV5-1 and TRBJ2-7; TRBD1 is a possible D gene (6 bases). As DNA, the CDR3 is TGCGCCAGCAGGAACCGGGACACCTACGAGCAGTACTTC. It codes for CASRNRDTYEQYF.